These T cell receptor beta chains were read from a single sample in a study of T cell repertoires in ileal Crohn's disease. Repertoires were generated with immunoSEQ multiplex PCR, while TCRdb's copy carries only in-frame clones and drops some. The sample holds tens of thousands of clones, about 89% seen once. The material sequenced was ileal tissue. The receptors stem from an adult with Crohn's disease. Each CDR3 is given with its conserved first and last residue. The order of the fields is clone size, V gene, J gene, D gene, CDR3 DNA, CDR3 protein. D genes are given only for firm matches. Clone size is not always given. Where it is, it says once, few, many or a class for expanded clones.

-	TRBV28	TRBJ1-3	-	TGTGCCAGTCAGGGAAGAGACTCTGGAAACACCATATATTTT	CASQGRDSGNTIYF
-	TRBV20-1	TRBJ1-1	-	TGCAGTGCTGCCGACAGATTTGAAGCTTTCTTT	CSAADRFEAFF
-	TRBV4-2	TRBJ2-7	-	TGTGCCAGCAGCCAAGATCCAAATTCCTACGAGCAGTACTTC	CASSQDPNSYEQYF
once	TRBV19	TRBJ2-5	TRBD2	TGTGCCAGTAGTATTACTAGCGGGGCGAAGTGGGAGACCCAGTACTTC	CASSITSGAKWETQYF
-	TRBV10-2	TRBJ1-3	-	TGCGCCAGCAAACGAGACTCTGGAAACACCATATATTTT	CASKRDSGNTIYF
-	TRBV19	TRBJ1-6	TRBD1	TGTGCCAGTAGTGTCCTTCAAACAGGGGCCTATTCACCCCTCCACTTT	CASSVLQTGAYSPLHF
few	TRBV11-2	TRBJ1-1	TRBD1	TGTGCCAGCAGCTTCAATCGACAGGGTGAAGCTTTCTTT	CASSFNRQGEAFF
-	TRBV5-5	TRBJ1-6	-	TGTGCCAGCAGCTTGATCGGGAATTCACCCCTCCACTTT	CASSLIGNSPLHF
once	TRBV19	TRBJ1-1	-	TGTGCCAGTAGTATCGGGATTAGAATGTCCGAAGCTTTCTTT	CASSIGIRMSEAFF
-	TRBV5-5	TRBJ2-1	-	TGTGCCAGCAGCTTAAACGCAGGCAGAAACAATGAGCAGTTCTTC	CASSLNAGRNNEQFF
-	TRBV6-1	TRBJ2-5	-	TGTGCCAGCAGTGAACGGGTCAGTAGGGAGACCCAGTACTTC	CASSERVSRETQYF
-	TRBV5-4	TRBJ2-1	TRBD2	TGTGCCAGCAGAAAAGAGCGGGAGTCTCGTAATGAGCAGTTCTTC	CASRKERESRNEQFF
-	TRBV7-2	TRBJ2-3	TRBD2	TGTGCCAGCAGCGCCCCCTCTAGCGGGAGAGATGCAGATACGCAGTATTTT	CASSAPSSGRDADTQYF
-	TRBV5-1	TRBJ2-7	TRBD2	TGCGCCAGCAGCCCGGCGGGGGGTCCCGAGCAGTACTTC	CASSPAGGPEQYF
-	TRBV11-2	TRBJ2-1	-	TGTGCCAGCAGCTCTACTTCCGGCTACAATGAGCAGTTCTTC	CASSSTSGYNEQFF
-	TRBV7-2	TRBJ2-7	-	TGTGCCACCCAATATGTGACAGGAAGCTACGAGCAGTACTTC	CATQYVTGSYEQYF
-	TRBV19	TRBJ2-2	-	TGTGCCAGTAGTATGTCCTCGGGGGCCGGGGAGCTGTTTTTT	CASSMSSGAGELFF
-	TRBV10-3	TRBJ1-1	TRBD1	TGTGCCATCAGCGATAAGAACAGGGGTTCTACTGAAGCTTTCTTT	CAISDKNRGSTEAFF
-	TRBV9	TRBJ2-7	TRBD1	TGTGCCAGCAGCGTAGGGGGGACAGGGAACCACGAGCAGTACTTC	CASSVGGTGNHEQYF
-	TRBV5-4	TRBJ1-5	-	TGTGCCAGCAGCTTGTCCGGTAGCAATCAGCCCCAGCATTTT	CASSLSGSNQPQHF
-	TRBV6-5	TRBJ2-1	-	TGTGCCAGCAGTATGAGTAATGAGCAGTTCTTC	CASSMSNEQFF
once	TRBV18	TRBJ2-2	-	TGTGCCAGCTCACCATCACAGGGCCCGTACACCGGGGAGCTGTTTTTT	CASSPSQGPYTGELFF
-	TRBV28	TRBJ1-2	-	TGTGCCAGCAGTTTATCGGTTGGCTACACCTTC	CASSLSVGYTF
-	TRBV5-4	TRBJ1-3	TRBD1	TGTGCCAGCAGCCCGAGTGGGACAGGGACCTTCTCTGGAAACACCATATATTTT	CASSPSGTGTFSGNTIYF
-	TRBV5-1	TRBJ1-3	TRBD1	TGCGCCAGCAGCAGAGATACAGGGGGCTCTGGAAACACCATATATTTT	CASSRDTGGSGNTIYF
-	TRBV13	TRBJ1-1	TRBD1	TGTGCCAGCAGTTACACAGGGGTGAGCACTGAAGCTTTCTTT	CASSYTGVSTEAFF
-	TRBV9	TRBJ2-3	-	TGTGCCAGCAGCCCGGTAGGCGGGCCCACAGATACGCAGTATTTT	CASSPVGGPTDTQYF
-	TRBV5-4	TRBJ1-1	TRBD1	TGTGCCAGCAGCTCCCGGGACAGGAACACTGAAGCTTTCTTT	CASSSRDRNTEAFF
once	TRBV7-2	TRBJ1-2	-	TGTGCCAGCAGCCCAGACGGGTATGGCTACACCTTC	CASSPDGYGYTF
once	TRBV19	TRBJ2-4	-	TGTGCCAGTAGTATTTTGGTAGGGGAACTAGCCAAAAACATTCAGTACTTC	CASSILVGELAKNIQYF
-	TRBV9	TRBJ2-1	TRBD1	TGTGCCAGCAGCGTCCAGGGGGTCACCTACAATGAGCAGTTCTTC	CASSVQGVTYNEQFF
-	TRBV7-9	TRBJ1-4	TRBD1	TGTGCCAGCAGCTCCTCCGGGACAGGGCCCGAAAAACTGTTTTTT	CASSSSGTGPEKLFF
once	TRBV7-8	TRBJ1-4	-	TGTGCCAGCAGCTTAGATCCTGGGAGGAGAACTAATGAAAAACTGTTTTTT	CASSLDPGRRTNEKLFF
-	TRBV7-9	TRBJ1-2	TRBD1	TGTGCCAGCAGCACCGGACAGGGGAACTATGGCTACACCTTC	CASSTGQGNYGYTF
-	TRBV2	TRBJ2-7	TRBD2	TGTGCCAGCAGTGCGGGTAGCGGGCCTTCCCGGCAGTACTTC	CASSAGSGPSRQYF
-	TRBV2	TRBJ2-1	-	TGTGCCAGCAGTGGACGAGTAGGGGCCGGGAATGAGCAGTTCTTC	CASSGRVGAGNEQFF
once	TRBV7-6	TRBJ1-3	-	TGTGCCAGCAGCCAGGGATCCCCCAGCTCTGGAAACACCATATATTTT	CASSQGSPSSGNTIYF
-	TRBV14	TRBJ2-1	-	TGTGCCAGCAGCCAAGAAAAGAAACTAAATCTGTCCCCCCGAGTCAACAATGAGCAGTTCTTC	CASSQEKKLNLSPRVNNEQFF
-	TRBV5-1	TRBJ2-5	-	TGCGCCAGCAGCTTGGTTGACAGTAGCCCAGAGACCCAGTACTTC	CASSLVDSSPETQYF
-	TRBV18	TRBJ2-6	-	TGTGCCAGCTCACAGGGGTCTGGGGCCAACGTCCTGACTTTC	CASSQGSGANVLTF
-	TRBV9	TRBJ2-4	-	TGTGCCAGCAGCGTAGACGGGGGGCTAGCCAAAAACATTCAGTACTTC	CASSVDGGLAKNIQYF
-	TRBV15	TRBJ2-1	-	TGTGCCACCAGCAGAGATTCAGGGTCCGACGAGCAGTTCTTC	CATSRDSGSDEQFF
-	TRBV10-2	TRBJ1-4	-	TGCGCCAGCAGTGAGCAGGGTTCGCTCGCAAAACTGTTTTTT	CASSEQGSLAKLFF
-	TRBV2	TRBJ2-3	TRBD2	TGTGCCAGCACTAGCGGGGGGGCCGGGGGCACAGATACGCAGTATTTT	CASTSGGAGGTDTQYF
-	TRBV2	TRBJ1-5	TRBD1	TGTGCCAGCAGAGACGGGACAGCCATAAGGCCCCAGCATTTT	CASRDGTAIRPQHF
-	TRBV7-9	TRBJ1-2	TRBD1	TGTGCCAGCAGCCCGAAGGGACAGGGTTATGGCTACACCTTC	CASSPKGQGYGYTF
-	TRBV2	TRBJ2-5	TRBD2	TGTGCCAGCAGTATCAACCGACTAGCGGGGCAAGAGACCCAGTACTTC	CASSINRLAGQETQYF
-	TRBV12-5	TRBJ2-7	TRBD1	TGTGCTAGTGGTTTGGAGTCAGGGGGCTCGGACTTC	CASGLESGGSDF
-	TRBV13	TRBJ2-1	TRBD2	TGTGCCAGCAGCTTAGCCGGGACTAGCGGGGGCCCCACCTACAATGAGCAGTTCTTC	CASSLAGTSGGPTYNEQFF
few	TRBV29-1	TRBJ1-2	TRBD1	TGCAGCGTCGGACAGGGAACGTATGGCTACACCTTC	CSVGQGTYGYTF
-	TRBV6-1	TRBJ1-6	-	TGTGCCGGCACAGGGCTAGGGTATAATTCACCCCTCCACTTT	CAGTGLGYNSPLHF
-	TRBV7-6	TRBJ2-7	TRBD2	TGTGCCAGCAGCTTAGTACCTAGCGGGACCTACGAGCAGTACTTC	CASSLVPSGTYEQYF
-	TRBV5-4	TRBJ1-4	-	TGTGCCAGCAGCTTGAGTTCGGGAGTGAGTGAAAAACTGTTTTTT	CASSLSSGVSEKLFF
-	TRBV5-1	TRBJ1-6	-	TGCGCCAGCAGGGAGGTGGGTTCACCCCTCCACTTT	CASREVGSPLHF
once	TRBV28	TRBJ1-4	TRBD1	TGTGCCAGCCATTTTACAACAGGGGCCCTACCCCGCTACAATGAAAAACTGTTTTTT	CASHFTTGALPRYNEKLFF
-	TRBV18	TRBJ1-2	-	TGTGCCAGCTCACCCGGGAGTAACTATGGCTACACCTTC	CASSPGSNYGYTF
-	TRBV4-3	TRBJ2-7	TRBD1	TGCGCCAGCAGCCAGCGTATAGGCGGACAGGGTTCCTACGAGCAGTACTTC	CASSQRIGGQGSYEQYF
few	TRBV19	TRBJ1-2	-	TGTGCCAGTAGTATAGATCACAGAAGGGGCTACACCTTC	CASSIDHRRGYTF
-	TRBV15	TRBJ2-7	-	TGTGCCACCAGCAGAGGTCCCCAAAACCGGGCGGGACAGAGGGAGCAGTACTTC	CATSRGPQNRAGQREQYF